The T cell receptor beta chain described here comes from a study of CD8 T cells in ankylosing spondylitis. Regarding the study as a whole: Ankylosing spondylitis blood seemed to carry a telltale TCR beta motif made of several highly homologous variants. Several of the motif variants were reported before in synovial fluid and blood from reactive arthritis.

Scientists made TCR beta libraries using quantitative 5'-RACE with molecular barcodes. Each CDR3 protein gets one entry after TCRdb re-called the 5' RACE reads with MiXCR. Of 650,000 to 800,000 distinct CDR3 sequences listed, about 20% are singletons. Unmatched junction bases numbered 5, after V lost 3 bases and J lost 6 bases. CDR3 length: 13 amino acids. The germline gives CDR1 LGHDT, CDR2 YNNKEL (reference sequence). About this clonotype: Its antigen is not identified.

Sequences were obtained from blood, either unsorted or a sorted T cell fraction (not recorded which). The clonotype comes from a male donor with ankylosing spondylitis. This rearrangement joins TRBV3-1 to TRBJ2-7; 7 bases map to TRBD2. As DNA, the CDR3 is TGTGCCAGCAGCCAGAGGACTAGTGGCGAGCAGTACTTC. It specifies CASSQRTSGEQYF.